The 19 T cell receptor beta chains listed next were all sequenced from one sample in a study of blood T cell repertoires in COVID-19. Measured with immunoSEQ multiplex PCR; TCRdb has only the in-frame clones, and not every one. This table has roughly 47,000 clones, around nine tenths appearing once. The sample taken for sequencing was peripheral blood. The receptors were sampled from a man aged 45-65 years with acute or convalescent COVID-19.

The V and J genes are TRBV27 and TRBJ2-5; D is possibly TRBD1 (6 bases). The germline V gene has CDR1 MNHEY and CDR2 SMNVEV (reference sequence). The CDR3 totals 13 residues. The ends were cut back, 0 bases at V and 6 bases at J, with 8 bases in the middle. CDR3: CASSLSGTQTQYF. CDR3 sequence (DNA): TGTGCCAGCAGTTTATCTGGGACACAGACCCAGTACTTC.

The chain combines TRBV6-2 or TRBV6-3 with TRBJ1-4; 7 positions agree with TRBD1. Trimming took 6 bases from V and 8 from J; bases not matched to a gene: 9. Germline values: CDR1 MNHEY, CDR2 SVGEGT. The CDR3 sequence is 14 residues long. For the CDR3, the DNA is TGTGCCAGCAGCCCCGACAGGGTCTCGGAAAAACTGTTTTTT. It encodes CASSPDRVSEKLFF.

This chain joins TRBV7-2 and TRBJ1-5; 7 nucleotides align to TRBD1. CDR1 SGHTA and CDR2 FQGNSA come from the germline V gene. Trimming took 5 bases from V and 4 from J; bases not matched to a gene: 11. The CDR3 spans 16 residues. The chain's CDR3 is CASSLGQAAVNQPQHF. In DNA form, the CDR3 reads TGTGCCAGCAGCCTTGGACAGGCGGCTGTTAATCAGCCCCAGCATTTT.

The genes are TRBV29-1 and TRBJ1-2, with 10 nucleotides matching TRBD1. There are 14 residues in the CDR3. V was clipped by 5 bases and J by 8 bases; unmatched bases: 11. The germline gives CDR1 SQVTM, CDR2 ANQGSEA. In DNA form, the CDR3 reads TGCAGCGTTAAGGTGACAGGGGGCAGTTCGGGCTACACCTTC. This codes for CSVKVTGGSSGYTF.

The V call is TRBV5-1, the J call TRBJ2-7, with TRBD2 identical over 13 bases. CDR3 length: 16 amino acids. With V trimmed by 4 bases and J by 0 bases, 4 bases remained unmatched. CDR1 is SGHRS, CDR2 YFSETQ, per germline. Written as DNA, the CDR3 is TGCGCCAGCAGCGAGACTAGCGGGGGGTACTCCTACGAGCAGTACTTC. Its protein product is CASSETSGGYSYEQYF.

The chain employs TRBV27 and TRBJ1-4; 10 nucleotides line up with TRBD1. Germline V gene lookup returns CDR1 MNHEY and CDR2 SMNVEV (reference sequence). This CDR3 contains 14 residues. The V and J ends lost 2 bases and 6 bases, in that order; junction bases with no gene match: 0. CDR3 in DNA: TGTGCCAGCAGTTTAGGGACAGGGGATGAAAAACTGTTTTTT. This sequence encodes CASSLGTGDEKLFF.

The J gene is TRBJ1-1, the V gene TRBV28, with D uncertain. The CDR3 length is 11 residues. Germline V gene sequence: CDR1 MDHEN, CDR2 SYDVKM. Trimming left V 5 bases short and J 7 bases short, with 8 bases between. CDR3 DNA: TGTGCCAGCAGTGACCGGAGTGAAGCTTTCTTT. This gives the protein CASSDRSEAFF.

This chain joins TRBV5-4 and TRBJ2-1, with D possibly being TRBD2 (5 bases). Germline V CDR1 and CDR2: SGHNT, YYREEE (reference sequence). CDR3 length equals 15 residues. The V end was cut by 0 bases, the J end by 10 bases, with 17 bases between. The CDR3, as DNA: TGTGCCAGCAGCTTGGTGGCGGGTTCGCTTCGAGAGCAGTTCTTC. Protein product: CASSLVAGSLREQFF.

The chain links TRBV6-2 or TRBV6-3 to TRBJ1-5; TRBD1 is a possible D gene (6 bases). The CDR3 consists of 16 residues. CDR1 and CDR2 from the germline V gene are MNHEY and SVGEGT. Trimming took off 6 bases at V and 4 bases at J, with 19 bases between the two ends. CDR3 protein: CASSPDGTPKNQPQHF. The CDR3 region has the DNA TGTGCCAGCAGCCCTGATGGGACACCTAAGAATCAGCCCCAGCATTTT.

The chain uses TRBV5-1 and TRBJ2-7; 7 bases match TRBD2. The germline V gene encodes CDR1 SGHRS and CDR2 YFSETQ. The CDR3 is 15 residues long. J was trimmed by 2 bases and V by 0 bases; bases with no gene match: 5. The CDR3 loop reads CASSLGQGGTYEQYF. Written as DNA, the CDR3 is TGCGCCAGCAGCTTGGGGCAGGGAGGGACCTACGAGCAGTACTTC.

There are a few counts of this clone. The chain has TRBV6-6 and TRBJ1-5; D is ambiguous. The ends were cut back, 6 bases at V and 4 bases at J, with 13 bases in the middle. In germline, CDR1 is MNHNY, CDR2 SVGAGI (reference sequence). CDR3 length: 14 amino acids. CDR3: CASRITGGNQPQHF. The DNA for the CDR3 is TGTGCCAGCAGAATAACGGGAGGGAATCAGCCCCAGCATTTT.

This chain joins TRBV6-5 and TRBJ1-3; 7 bases fit TRBD1. In germline, CDR1 is MNHEY, CDR2 SVGAGI. V shed 6 bases, J shed 0 bases, and the junction held 5 bases outside the gene matches. This CDR3 contains 15 residues. This chain's CDR3 is CASSPDRFSGNTIYF. CDR3 DNA sequence: TGTGCCAGCAGCCCGGACAGGTTCTCTGGAAACACCATATATTTT.

This clone was seen only once. The V call is TRBV4-1, the J call TRBJ2-1; 9 bases match TRBD2. This CDR3 has 16 residues. The germline V gene has CDR1 MGHRA and CDR2 YSYEKL. The V and J ends lost 1 base and 2 bases, in that order; junction bases with no gene match: 3. The CDR3 DNA is TGCGCCAGCAGCCAAGGGGAGCGGGGGGCCTACAATGAGCAGTTCTTC. Translated: CASSQGERGAYNEQFF.

V usage is TRBV4-3 and J usage is TRBJ1-6, with D hard to call. V was shortened by 1 base and J by 6 bases, with 13 bases between the two germline ends. CDR1 is LGHNA, CDR2 YSLEER, per germline. The CDR3 is 16 amino acids. The CDR3 spells CASSQAVTTGNSPLHF. The CDR3 nucleotides read TGCGCCAGCAGCCAAGCGGTCACGACGGGTAATTCACCCCTCCACTTT.

The V call is TRBV11-3, the J call TRBJ2-1; D may be TRBD1 (6 bases). CDR1 is SGHNT, CDR2 YENEEA, per germline. CDR3 length: 16 amino acids. Trimming removed 1 base from V and 1 base from J, with 11 bases in between. CDR3 nucleotides: TGTGCCAGCAGCTTAGGGGCAGGGGCGTCCTACAATGAGCAGTTCTTC. Translated, it gives CASSLGAGASYNEQFF.

This sequence joins TRBV5-4 and TRBJ1-2, with D uncertain. The CDR3 length is 13 residues. Germline loops: CDR1 SGHNT, CDR2 YYREEE (reference sequence). V was pared by 3 bases and J by 4 bases, with 10 bases between. The CDR3 loop is CASSSQEGYGYTF. CDR3 bases: TGTGCCAGCAGCTCCCAGGAAGGCTATGGCTACACCTTC.

The chain has TRBV11-3 and TRBJ2-1; 10 positions match TRBD1. This CDR3 spans 15 amino acids. Per germline, CDR1 SGHNT and CDR2 YENEEA. V dropped 5 bases and J dropped 8; count of bases not matched to a gene: 9. The CDR3 reads CASSRRTGGDDEQFF. The CDR3 nucleotides read TGTGCCAGCAGCCGGAGGACAGGGGGTGATGATGAGCAGTTCTTC. The entire variable domain, with the rest obtained from reference TRBV11-3 and TRBJ2-1, is as follows: EAGVVQSPRYKIIEKKQPVAFWCNPISGHNTLYWYLQNLGQGPELLIRYENEEAVDDSQLPKDRFSAERLKGVDSTLKIQPAELGDSAVYLCASSRRTGGDDEQFFGPGTRLTVL.

The chain carries TRBV11-2 and TRBJ2-2; TRBD2 aligns across 11 bases. The germline V gene has CDR1 SGHAT and CDR2 FQNNGV. The CDR3 runs 16 residues. With 6 bases clipped from V and 7 bases from J, the junction kept 10 bases outside the gene matches. The CDR3 sequence is CASRPTSGRKRGELFF. The CDR3 DNA sequence: TGTGCCAGCAGACCAACTAGCGGGAGAAAGCGCGGGGAGCTGTTTTTT.

In this sample, this clone turned up a few times. The chain carries TRBV19 and TRBJ1-2; TRBD1 matches at 8 bases. This CDR3 spans 11 amino acids. V gave up 7 bases and J gave up 7 bases; unmatched junction bases: 2. Germline values: CDR1 LNHDA, CDR2 SQIVND (reference sequence). The CDR3 spells CASTDRGGYTF. For the CDR3, the DNA is TGTGCCAGTACCGACAGGGGTGGCTACACCTTC.